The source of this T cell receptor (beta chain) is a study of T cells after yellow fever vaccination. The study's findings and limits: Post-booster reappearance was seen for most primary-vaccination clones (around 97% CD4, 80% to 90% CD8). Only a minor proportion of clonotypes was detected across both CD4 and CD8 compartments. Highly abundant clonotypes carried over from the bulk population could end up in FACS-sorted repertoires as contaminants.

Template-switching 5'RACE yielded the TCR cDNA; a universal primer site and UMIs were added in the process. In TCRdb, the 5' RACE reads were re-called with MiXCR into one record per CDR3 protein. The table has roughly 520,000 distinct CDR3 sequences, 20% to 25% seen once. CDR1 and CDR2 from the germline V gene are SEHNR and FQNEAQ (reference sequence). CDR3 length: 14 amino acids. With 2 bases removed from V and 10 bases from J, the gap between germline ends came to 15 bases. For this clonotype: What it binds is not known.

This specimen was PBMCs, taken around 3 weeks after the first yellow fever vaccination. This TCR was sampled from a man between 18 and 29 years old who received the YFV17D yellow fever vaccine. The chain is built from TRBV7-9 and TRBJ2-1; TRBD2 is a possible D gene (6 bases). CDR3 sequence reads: CASSLTGTGGEQFF. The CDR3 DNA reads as TGTGCCAGCAGCTTAACCGGGACTGGGGGAGAGCAGTTCTTC.